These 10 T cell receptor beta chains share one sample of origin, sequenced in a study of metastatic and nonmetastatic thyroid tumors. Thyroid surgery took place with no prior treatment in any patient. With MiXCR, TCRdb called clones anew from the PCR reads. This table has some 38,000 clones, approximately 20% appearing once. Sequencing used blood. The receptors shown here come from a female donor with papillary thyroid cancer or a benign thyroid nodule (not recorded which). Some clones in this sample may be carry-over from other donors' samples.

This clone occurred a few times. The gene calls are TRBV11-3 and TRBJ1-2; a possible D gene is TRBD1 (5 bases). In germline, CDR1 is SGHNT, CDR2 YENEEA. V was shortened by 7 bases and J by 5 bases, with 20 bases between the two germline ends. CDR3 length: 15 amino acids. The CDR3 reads CASNPGRGGGYGYTF. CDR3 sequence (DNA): TGTGCCAGCAATCCGGGGCGGGGTGGGGGGTATGGCTACACCTTC.

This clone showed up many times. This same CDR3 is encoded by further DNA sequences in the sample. As DNA, the CDR3 is TGTGCCAGCTCACGGACGGGGAACACCGGGGAGCTGTTTTTT. Protein: CASSRTGNTGELFF. V is TRBV18 and J is TRBJ2-2, with D uncertain. There are 14 residues in the CDR3. Germline CDR1 and CDR2: KGHSH and LQKENI. V lost 4 bases and J 1 base, leaving 7 bases between the germline ends.

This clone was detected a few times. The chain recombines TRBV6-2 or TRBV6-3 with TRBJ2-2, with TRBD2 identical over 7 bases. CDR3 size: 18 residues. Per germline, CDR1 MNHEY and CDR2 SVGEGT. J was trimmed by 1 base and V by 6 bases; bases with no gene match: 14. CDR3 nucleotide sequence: TGTGCCAGCAGCCTAGCAGTAGGGAGGGATCGGAACACCGGGGAGCTGTTTTTT. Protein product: CASSLAVGRDRNTGELFF.

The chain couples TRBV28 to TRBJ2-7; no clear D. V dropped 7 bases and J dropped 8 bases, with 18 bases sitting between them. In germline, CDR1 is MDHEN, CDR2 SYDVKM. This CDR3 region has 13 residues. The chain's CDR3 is CASIPALLNQQYF. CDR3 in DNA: TGTGCCAGCATCCCCGCACTATTGAACCAGCAGTACTTC.

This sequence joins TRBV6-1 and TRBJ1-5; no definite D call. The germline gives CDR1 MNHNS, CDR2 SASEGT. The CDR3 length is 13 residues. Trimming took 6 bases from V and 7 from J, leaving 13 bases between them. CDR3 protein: CASSVRTDQPQHF. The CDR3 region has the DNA TGTGCCAGCAGCGTTAGGACGGACCAGCCCCAGCATTTT.

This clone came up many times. The CDR3 spells CASSVHIGTANEKLFF. CDR3 sequence (DNA): TGTGCCAGCAGTGTTCATATCGGGACGGCGAATGAAAAACTGTTTTTT. The chain recombines TRBV6-1 with TRBJ1-4; TRBD1 might be the D (5 bases). V lost 4 bases and J lost 5, with 17 bases in between. CDR1 and CDR2 (germline): MNHNS, SASEGT. The CDR3 runs 16 residues.

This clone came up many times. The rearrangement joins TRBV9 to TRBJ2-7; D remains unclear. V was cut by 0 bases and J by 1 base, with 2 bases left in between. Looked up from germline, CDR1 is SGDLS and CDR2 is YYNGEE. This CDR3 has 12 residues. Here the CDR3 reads CASSVGSYEQYF. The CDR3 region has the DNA TGTGCCAGCAGCGTAGGGTCCTACGAGCAGTACTTC.

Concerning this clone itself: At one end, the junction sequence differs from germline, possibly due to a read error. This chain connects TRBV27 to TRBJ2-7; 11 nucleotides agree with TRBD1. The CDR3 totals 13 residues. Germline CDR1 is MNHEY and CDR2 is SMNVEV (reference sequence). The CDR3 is CTSRWTGGLLQYF. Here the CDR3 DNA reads TGCACCAGCAGATGGACAGGGGGCCTCCTACAGTACTTC.

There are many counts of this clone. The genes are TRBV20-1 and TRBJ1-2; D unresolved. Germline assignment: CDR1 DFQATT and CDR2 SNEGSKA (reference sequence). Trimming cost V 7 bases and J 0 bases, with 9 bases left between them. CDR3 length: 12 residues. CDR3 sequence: CSVRGANYGYTF. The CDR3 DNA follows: TGCAGTGTTCGGGGTGCTAACTATGGCTACACCTTC.

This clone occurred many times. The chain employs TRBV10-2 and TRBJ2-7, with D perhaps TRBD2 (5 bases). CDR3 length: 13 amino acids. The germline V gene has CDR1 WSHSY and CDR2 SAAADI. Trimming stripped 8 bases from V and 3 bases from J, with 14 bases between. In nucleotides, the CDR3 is TGCGCCAGCGCCCAAGATACTAGCTACGAGCAGTACTTC. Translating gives CASAQDTSYEQYF.